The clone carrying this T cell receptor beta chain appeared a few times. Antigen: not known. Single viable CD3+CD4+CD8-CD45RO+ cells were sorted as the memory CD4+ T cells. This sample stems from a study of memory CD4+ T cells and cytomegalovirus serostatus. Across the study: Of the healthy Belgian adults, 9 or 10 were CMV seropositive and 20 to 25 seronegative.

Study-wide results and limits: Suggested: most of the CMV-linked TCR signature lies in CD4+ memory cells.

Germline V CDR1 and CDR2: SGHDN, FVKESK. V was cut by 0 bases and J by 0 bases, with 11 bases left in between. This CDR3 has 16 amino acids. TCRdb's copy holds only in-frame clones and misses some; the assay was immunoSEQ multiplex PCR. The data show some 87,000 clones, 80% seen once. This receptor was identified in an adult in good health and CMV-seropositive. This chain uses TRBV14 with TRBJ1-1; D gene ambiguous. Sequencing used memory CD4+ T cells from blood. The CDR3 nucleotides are TGTGCCAGCAGCCAAGAAGTAGGGTGGTTGAACACTGAAGCTTTCTTT. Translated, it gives CASSQEVGWLNTEAFF. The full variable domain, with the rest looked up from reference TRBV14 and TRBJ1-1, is EAGVTQFPSHSVIEKGQTVTLRCDPISGHDNLYWYRRVMGKEIKFLLHFVKESKQDESGMPNNRFLAERTGGTYSTLKVQPAELEDSGVYFCASSQEVGWLNTEAFFGQGTRLTVV.